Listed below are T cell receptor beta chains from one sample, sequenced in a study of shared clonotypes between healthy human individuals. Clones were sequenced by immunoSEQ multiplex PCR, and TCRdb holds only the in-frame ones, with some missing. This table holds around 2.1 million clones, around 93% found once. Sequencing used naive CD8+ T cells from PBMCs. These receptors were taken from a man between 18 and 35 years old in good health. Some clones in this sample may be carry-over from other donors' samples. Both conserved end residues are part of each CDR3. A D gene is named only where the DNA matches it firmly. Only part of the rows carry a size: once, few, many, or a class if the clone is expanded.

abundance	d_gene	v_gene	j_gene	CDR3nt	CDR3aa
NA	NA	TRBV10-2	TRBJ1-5	TGCGCCAGCAGTGAGTTTAGGGACAATCAGCCCCAGCATTTT	CASSEFRDNQPQHF
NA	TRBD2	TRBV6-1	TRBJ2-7	TGTGCCAGCAGTGAAGCGGTAGCGGGAACCTACGAGCAGTACTTC	CASSEAVAGTYEQYF
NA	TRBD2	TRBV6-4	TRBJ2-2	TGTGCCAGCAGTGAGGGGACTAGCGGCACCGGGGAGCTGTTTTTT	CASSEGTSGTGELFF
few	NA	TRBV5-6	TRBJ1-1	TGTGCCAGCAGCTTCCGTCCGGGAACCACTGAAGCTTTCTTT	CASSFRPGTTEAFF
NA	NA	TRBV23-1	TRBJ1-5	TGCGCCAGCAGTCAATTACCCAGGGGAGGAAGTGTTTGCAATCAGCCCCAGCATTTT	CASSQLPRGGSVCNQPQHF
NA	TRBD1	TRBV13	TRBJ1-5	TGTGCCAGCAGTAGTTCAGGGGGCCGCAATCAGCCCCAGCATTTT	CASSSSGGRNQPQHF
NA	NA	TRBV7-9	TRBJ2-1	TGTGCCAGCAGCCGGTCTGGGGAACACAATGAGCAGTTCTTC	CASSRSGEHNEQFF
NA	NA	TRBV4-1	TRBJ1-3	TGCGCCAGCAGCCCTGGACGGCTCTCTGGAAACACCATATATTTT	CASSPGRLSGNTIYF
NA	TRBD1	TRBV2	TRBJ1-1	TGTGCCAGCAGTGGGGGGGACAGGGAAGCTTTCTTT	CASSGGDREAFF
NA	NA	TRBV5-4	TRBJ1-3	TGTGCCAGCAGCTTGGACGCTAGTGGAAACACCATATATTTT	CASSLDASGNTIYF
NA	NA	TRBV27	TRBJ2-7	TGTGCCAGCAGACCCACAGGGTACTACGAGCAGTACTTC	CASRPTGYYEQYF
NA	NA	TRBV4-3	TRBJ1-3	TGCGCCAGCAGCCAAGACGGGCAAGCTGGAAACACCATATATTTT	CASSQDGQAGNTIYF
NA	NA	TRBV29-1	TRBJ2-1	TGCAGCGTTGTTTTCGCGGTCTCCTACAATGAGCAGTTCTTC	CSVVFAVSYNEQFF
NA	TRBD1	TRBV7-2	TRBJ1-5	TGTGCCAGCAGCTTTTATTTGGGACAGAATCAGCCCCAGCATTTT	CASSFYLGQNQPQHF
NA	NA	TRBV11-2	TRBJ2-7	TGTGCCAGCAGCTTAGTGGAGGGAGCGGGCGAGCAGTACTTC	CASSLVEGAGEQYF
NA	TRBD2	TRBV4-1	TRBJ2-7	TGCGCCAGCAGCCTATTAGCGGGACCGTCCTACGAGCAGTACTTC	CASSLLAGPSYEQYF
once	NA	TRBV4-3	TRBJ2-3	TGCGCCAGCAGCCAAGATGGACTGAACACAGATACGCAGTATTTT	CASSQDGLNTDTQYF
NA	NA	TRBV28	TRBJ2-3	TGTGCCAGCAGTCTCGGGGTGGGCGGACCCCCCACAGATACGCAGTATTTT	CASSLGVGGPPTDTQYF
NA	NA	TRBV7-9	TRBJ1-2	TGTGCCAGCAGCTTAGCAGGGACACCCTATGGCTACACCTTC	CASSLAGTPYGYTF
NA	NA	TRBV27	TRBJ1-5	TGTGCCAGCAGTAGTCGGGGGTCCAGGGGAGGCGGTCAGCCCCAGCATTTT	CASSSRGSRGGGQPQHF
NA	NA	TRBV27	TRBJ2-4	TGTGCCAGCAGTTTACGGCTGGTCCAATCCGGAGCCAAAAACATTCAGTACTTC	CASSLRLVQSGAKNIQYF
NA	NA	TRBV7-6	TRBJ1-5	TGTGCCAGCAGCTTAGATCGGGGTCCGAATCAGCCCCAGCATTTT	CASSLDRGPNQPQHF
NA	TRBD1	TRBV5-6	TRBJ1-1	TGTGCCAGCAGCGGAGGACAGGTAATGGCTGAAGCTTTCTTT	CASSGGQVMAEAFF
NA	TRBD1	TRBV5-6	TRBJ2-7	TGTGCCAGCAGCTTGGTTGGGACAGGACCCTACGAGCAGTACTTC	CASSLVGTGPYEQYF
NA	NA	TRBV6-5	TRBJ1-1	TGTGCCAGCGCCCATGCTGGGAAGGACACTGAAGCTTTCTTT	CASAHAGKDTEAFF
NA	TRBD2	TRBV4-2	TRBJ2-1	TGTGCCAGCACCCCCCCGGGGGGGAATGAGCAGTTCTTC	CASTPPGGNEQFF
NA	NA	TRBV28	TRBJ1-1	TGTGCCAGCAGTTTTCGGGCTTTAACTGAAGCTTTCTTT	CASSFRALTEAFF
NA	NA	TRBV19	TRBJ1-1	TGTGCCAGTAGTATGGTCCTGGGGATAAGCACTGAAGCTTTCTTT	CASSMVLGISTEAFF
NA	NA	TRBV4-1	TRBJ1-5	TGCGCCAGCAGCCAAGATAGGACTAGCAATCAGCCCCAGCATTTT	CASSQDRTSNQPQHF
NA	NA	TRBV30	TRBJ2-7	TGTGCCTGGAGTACGAGGGGGGCAGCGGACGAGCAGTACTTC	CAWSTRGAADEQYF
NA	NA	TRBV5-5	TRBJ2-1	TGTGCCAGCAGCCTCCTCGTGAGGATTACCATGATTTTTGGGAATGAGCAGTTCTTC	CASSLLVRITMIFGNEQFF
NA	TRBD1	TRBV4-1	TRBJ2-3	TGCGCCAGCAGCCAGGTGGATCCGGGACAGTACACAGATACGCAGTATTTT	CASSQVDPGQYTDTQYF
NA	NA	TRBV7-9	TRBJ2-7	TGTGCCAGCAGCCAAGATGGGACATTCTACGAGCAGTACTTC	CASSQDGTFYEQYF
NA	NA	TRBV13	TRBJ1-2	TGTGCCCTAAGACAGGCAACCGGCTACACCTTC	CALRQATGYTF
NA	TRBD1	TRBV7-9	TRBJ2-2	TGTGCCAGCAGCACAACAGGGGGCTCGGCCACCGGGGAGCTGTTTTTT	CASSTTGGSATGELFF
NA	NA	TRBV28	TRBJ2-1	TGTGCCAGCAGCCCCCCCGGGCTATCCAAATCCTCCTACAATGAGCAGTTCTTC	CASSPPGLSKSSYNEQFF
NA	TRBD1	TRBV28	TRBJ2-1	TGTGCCAGCAGGACGACGAAGACAGGGTGGTGGGACAATGAGCAGTTCTTC	CASRTTKTGWWDNEQFF
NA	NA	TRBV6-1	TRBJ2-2	TGTGCCAGCAGGAGGGCAGGGAGGCTTCCCGGGGAGCTGTTTTTT	CASRRAGRLPGELFF
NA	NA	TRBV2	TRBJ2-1	TGTGCCGGAAGGGCCCTCCCCGGGGATGAGCAGTTCTTC	CAGRALPGDEQFF
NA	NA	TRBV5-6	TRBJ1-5	TGTGCCAGCAGCTTGTCCACTAGCAATCAGCCCCAGCATTTT	CASSLSTSNQPQHF
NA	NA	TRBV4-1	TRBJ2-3	TGCGCCAGCAGCCAAATACGTAGCACAGATACGCAGTATTTT	CASSQIRSTDTQYF
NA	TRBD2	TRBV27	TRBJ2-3	TGTGCCAGCAGTCAGCGGGACCACATGAAGGCACCGGATACGCAGTATTTT	CASSQRDHMKAPDTQYF
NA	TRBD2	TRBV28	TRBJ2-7	TGTGCCAGCAGTTTACTTAGCGGGAGGAGGTCCTACGAGCAGTACTTC	CASSLLSGRRSYEQYF
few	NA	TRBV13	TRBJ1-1	TGTGCCAGCAGCCTCGTACGCGAGAACACTGAAGCTTTCTTT	CASSLVRENTEAFF
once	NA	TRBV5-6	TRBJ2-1	TGTGCCAGCAGACCTACGGGGGCGGTTTACAATGAGCAGTTCTTC	CASRPTGAVYNEQFF
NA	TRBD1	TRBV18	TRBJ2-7	TGTGCCAGCTCACCATCCCCCTCCGGGACAGAAGCCTACGAGCAGTACTTC	CASSPSPSGTEAYEQYF